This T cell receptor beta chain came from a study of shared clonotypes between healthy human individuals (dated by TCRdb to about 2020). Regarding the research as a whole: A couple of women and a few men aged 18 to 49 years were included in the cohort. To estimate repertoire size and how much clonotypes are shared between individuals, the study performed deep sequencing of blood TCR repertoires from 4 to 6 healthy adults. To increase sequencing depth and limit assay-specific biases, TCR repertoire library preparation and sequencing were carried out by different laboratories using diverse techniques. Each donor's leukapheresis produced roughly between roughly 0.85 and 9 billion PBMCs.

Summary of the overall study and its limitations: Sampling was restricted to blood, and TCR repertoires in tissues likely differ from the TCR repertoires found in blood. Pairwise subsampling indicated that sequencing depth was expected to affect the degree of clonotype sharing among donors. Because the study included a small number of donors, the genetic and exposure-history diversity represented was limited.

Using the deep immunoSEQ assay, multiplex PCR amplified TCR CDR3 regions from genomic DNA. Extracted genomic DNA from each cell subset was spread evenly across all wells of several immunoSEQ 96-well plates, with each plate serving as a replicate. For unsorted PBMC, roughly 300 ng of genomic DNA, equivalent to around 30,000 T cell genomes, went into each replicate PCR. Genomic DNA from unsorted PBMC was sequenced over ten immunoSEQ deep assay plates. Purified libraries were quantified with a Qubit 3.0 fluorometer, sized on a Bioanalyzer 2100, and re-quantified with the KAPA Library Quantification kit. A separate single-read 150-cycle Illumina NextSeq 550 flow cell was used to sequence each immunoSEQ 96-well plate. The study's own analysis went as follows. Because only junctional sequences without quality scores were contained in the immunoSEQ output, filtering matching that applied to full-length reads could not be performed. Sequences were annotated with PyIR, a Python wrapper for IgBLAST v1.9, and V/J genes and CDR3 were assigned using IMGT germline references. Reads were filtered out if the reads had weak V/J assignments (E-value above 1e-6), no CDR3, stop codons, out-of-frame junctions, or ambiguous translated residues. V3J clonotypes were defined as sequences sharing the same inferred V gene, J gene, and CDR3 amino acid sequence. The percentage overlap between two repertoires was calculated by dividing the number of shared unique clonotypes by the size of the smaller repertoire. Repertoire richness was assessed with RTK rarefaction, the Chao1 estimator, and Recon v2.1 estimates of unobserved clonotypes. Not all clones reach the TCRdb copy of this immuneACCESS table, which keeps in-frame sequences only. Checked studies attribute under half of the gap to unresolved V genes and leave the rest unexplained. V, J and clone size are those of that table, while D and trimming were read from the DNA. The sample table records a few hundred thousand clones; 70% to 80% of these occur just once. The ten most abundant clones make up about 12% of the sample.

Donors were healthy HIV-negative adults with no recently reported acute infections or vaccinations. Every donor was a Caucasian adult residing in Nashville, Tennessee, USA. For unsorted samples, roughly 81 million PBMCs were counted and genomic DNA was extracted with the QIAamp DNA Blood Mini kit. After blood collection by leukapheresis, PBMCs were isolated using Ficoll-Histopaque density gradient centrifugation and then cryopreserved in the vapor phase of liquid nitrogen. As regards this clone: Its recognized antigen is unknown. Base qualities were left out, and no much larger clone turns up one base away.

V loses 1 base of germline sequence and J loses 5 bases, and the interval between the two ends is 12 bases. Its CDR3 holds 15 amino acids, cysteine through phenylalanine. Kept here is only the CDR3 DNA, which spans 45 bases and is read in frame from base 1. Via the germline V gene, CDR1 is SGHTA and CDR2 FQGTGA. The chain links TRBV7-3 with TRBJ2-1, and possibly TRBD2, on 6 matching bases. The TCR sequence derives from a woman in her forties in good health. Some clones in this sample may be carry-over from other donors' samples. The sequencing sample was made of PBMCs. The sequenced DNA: TGTGCCAGCAGCTTAAGCGGGACTTTAAACAATGAGCAGTTCTTC. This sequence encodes CASSLSGTLNNEQFF.